This TCR beta chain came from a study of CD8+ T cells in alopecia areata. Points from the study as a whole: Clonality in lesional scalp, especially alopecia totalis/universalis, exceeded that of normal scalp. Researchers reported that TCR sharing among patients proved less clear than in mice, possibly HLA-linked.

This clone occurred once. Its antigen is unknown. Investigators isolated RNA and reverse transcribed it into cDNA to act as the sequencing template. The repertoire was sequenced with immunoSEQ multiplex PCR; TCRdb's copy has only in-frame clones and lacks some. The table shows about 150,000 clones, with approximately 56% occurring only once. Looked up from germline, CDR1 is SGHDT and CDR2 is YYEEEE. Trimming shortened V by 5 bases and J by 4 bases, and 18 bases separated the two germline ends. This CDR3 is 15 amino acids long. Sequencing was performed on CD8+ T cells sorted from blood. The source is a human donor in good health. This sequence joins TRBV5-6 and TRBJ1-1, with D perhaps matching TRBD1 (6 bases). DNA for the CDR3: TGTGCCAGCAGTATTCGGGGAGGGGGTCTCACTGAAGCTTTCTTT. Translating gives CASSIRGGGLTEAFF.